This TCR beta chain was captured by sequencing in a study of blood T cell repertoires in COVID-19. Study background: Specimens from acute and convalescent COVID-19 originated in the United States, Italy and Spain. PBMCs, B-cell-depleted T cells, or T cells provided the cDNA or gDNA that made up the material.

Original analysis: Reference gene primer amplification yielded estimated nucleated cell counts. Generated by immunoSEQ multiplex PCR, the TCRdb table keeps only in-frame clones and is missing some. The V and J calls and clone size are taken from that table; D and trimming were inferred from the DNA. The data contain 30,000 to 40,000 clones, nearly 90% of them singletons. The length of the CDR3 is 14 residues. V lost 5 bases and J 6 bases, leaving 16 bases between the germline ends. Germline V gives CDR1 PRHDT, CDR2 FYEKMQ (reference sequence). This clonotype was sampled from a man aged 55 to 69 with active or convalescent COVID-19. V usage is TRBV13 and J usage is TRBJ1-1; tentatively, D is TRBD1 (5 bases). The sequenced sample was peripheral blood. DNA for the CDR3: TGTGCCAGCAGCGCGCGGGGGGGGTTCCCTGAAGCTTTCTTT. Residues: CASSARGGFPEAFF.